This TCR beta chain was recovered during a study of Graves' ophthalmopathy and Graves' hyperthyroidism. This clonotype was counted many times. Its antigen is unidentified. Beta-chain TCR CDR3 regions were amplified from RNA transcripts. HTBI primers served in a first-round RT-PCR, which a second-round multiplex PCR followed. Via MiXCR, TCRdb re-called the multiplex PCR reads, giving one row per CDR3 protein. The sample holds a few hundred thousand distinct CDR3 sequences, less than 20% seen once. The CDR3 loop spans 12 amino acids. Trimming stripped 1 base from V and 7 bases from J, with 8 bases between. Germline CDR1 reads SGHTA; CDR2 reads FQGNSA. Notes on the study in general: Cross-validated, the 13-signature model showed 87.88%/81.08% sensitivity/specificity, and 80%/75% in the test set. Blood contained most expanded thyroid clonotypes exceeding 0.001 frequency.

The V call is TRBV7-2, the J call TRBJ2-7; D call uncertain. Sequenced: peripheral blood. The clonotype was recovered from a woman aged 18-30 years with stable Graves' hyperthyroidism. The CDR3 bases are TGTGCCAGCAGCTTAGGTATAAGGGAGCAGTACTTC. Translated: CASSLGIREQYF.